This is a list of T cell receptor beta chains from one sample in a study of neoadjuvant anti-PD-1 for oral cavity cancer. The protocol was immunoSEQ multiplex PCR, while the TCRdb copy is restricted to in-frame clones and leaves out a portion. This table holds about 15,000 clones, about 67% found once. The sequenced sample was PBMCs, obtained before nivolumab (anti-PD-1) treatment. These receptors all come from a person aged 35-79 years with oral cavity squamous cell carcinoma. The CDR3 runs from the conserved cysteine through the conserved F or W. The order of the fields is clone size, V gene, D gene, J gene, CDR3 protein, CDR3 DNA. D genes are given only for firm matches. Rows may omit the clone size; those that give it use once, few, many or a size class.

clone_size: .
v_call: TRBV30
d_call: TRBD1
j_call: TRBJ1-2
cdr3_aa: CAWSGTGSYGYTF
cdr3_nt: TGTGCCTGGAGCGGGACAGGGAGTTATGGCTACACCTTC

clone_size: .
v_call: TRBV11-2
d_call: .
j_call: TRBJ1-1
cdr3_aa: CASSLWTALNTEAFF
cdr3_nt: TGTGCCAGCAGCTTATGGACAGCTCTTAACACTGAAGCTTTCTTT

clone_size: .
v_call: TRBV6-1
d_call: .
j_call: TRBJ2-1
cdr3_aa: CASSEARFQKAHEQFF
cdr3_nt: TGTGCCAGCAGTGAAGCGAGGTTCCAGAAAGCGCATGAGCAGTTCTTC

clone_size: .
v_call: TRBV29-1
d_call: TRBD1
j_call: TRBJ2-7
cdr3_aa: CSVDGDRGLDEQYF
cdr3_nt: TGCAGCGTTGATGGGGACAGGGGGCTCGACGAGCAGTACTTC

clone_size: .
v_call: TRBV7-9
d_call: TRBD1
j_call: TRBJ1-4
cdr3_aa: CASSDRGPTNEKLFF
cdr3_nt: TGTGCCAGCAGCGACAGGGGCCCAACTAATGAAAAACTGTTTTTT

clone_size: .
v_call: TRBV7-2
d_call: .
j_call: TRBJ1-2
cdr3_aa: CASSLARRRSYGYTF
cdr3_nt: TGTGCCAGCAGCTTAGCGCGAAGGAGATCCTATGGCTACACCTTC

clone_size: few
v_call: TRBV27
d_call: .
j_call: TRBJ2-1
cdr3_aa: CASSARGGQGLLLQFF
cdr3_nt: TGTGCCAGCAGTGCGAGGGGAGGCCAAGGTCTTCTATTGCAGTTCTTC

clone_size: .
v_call: TRBV7-3
d_call: .
j_call: TRBJ2-3
cdr3_aa: CASSPYRGSFTDTQYF
cdr3_nt: TGTGCCAGCAGCCCTTATCGGGGGTCCTTTACAGATACGCAGTATTTT

clone_size: once
v_call: TRBV2
d_call: .
j_call: TRBJ2-1
cdr3_aa: CASSGGGDNEQFF
cdr3_nt: TGTGCCAGCAGTGGAGGCGGAGACAATGAGCAGTTCTTC

clone_size: .
v_call: TRBV5-1
d_call: TRBD2
j_call: TRBJ2-3
cdr3_aa: CASSLGLAGVSTQYF
cdr3_nt: TGCGCCAGCAGCTTGGGGCTAGCGGGAGTTTCTACGCAGTATTTT

clone_size: .
v_call: TRBV6-5
d_call: .
j_call: TRBJ1-1
cdr3_aa: CASSYWSGRNTEAFF
cdr3_nt: TGTGCCAGCAGTTACTGGTCGGGAAGGAACACTGAAGCTTTCTTT

clone_size: few
v_call: TRBV30
d_call: .
j_call: TRBJ1-5
cdr3_aa: CAWSRLSNQPQHF
cdr3_nt: TGTGCCTGGAGCAGGTTAAGCAATCAGCCCCAGCATTTT

clone_size: .
v_call: TRBV6-5
d_call: TRBD2
j_call: TRBJ2-5
cdr3_aa: CASSYFSRGVEETQYF
cdr3_nt: TGTGCCAGCAGTTACTTCTCCCGGGGGGTAGAAGAGACCCAGTACTTC

clone_size: .
v_call: TRBV6-4
d_call: TRBD1
j_call: TRBJ1-1
cdr3_aa: CASSVSNRGNTEAFF
cdr3_nt: TGTGCCAGCAGTGTTTCAAACAGGGGGAACACTGAAGCTTTCTTT

clone_size: once
v_call: TRBV30
d_call: .
j_call: TRBJ1-2
cdr3_aa: CAWEPRLLRGYGYTF
cdr3_nt: TGTGCCTGGGAGCCCCGTTTACTCAGAGGGTATGGCTACACCTTC

clone_size: .
v_call: TRBV4-1
d_call: .
j_call: TRBJ2-7
cdr3_aa: CASSQDRSTYEQYF
cdr3_nt: TGCGCCAGCAGCCAAGACAGGTCCACCTACGAGCAGTACTTC

clone_size: .
v_call: TRBV6-1
d_call: TRBD2
j_call: TRBJ2-5
cdr3_aa: CASLMAGGVSETQYF
cdr3_nt: TGTGCCAGCCTCATGGCGGGGGGTGTGAGCGAGACCCAGTACTTC

clone_size: .
v_call: TRBV11-2
d_call: TRBD2
j_call: TRBJ2-1
cdr3_aa: CASSFGWSAGGPSYNEQFF
cdr3_nt: TGTGCCAGCAGCTTTGGGTGGTCAGCGGGAGGGCCGTCGTACAATGAGCAGTTCTTC

clone_size: .
v_call: TRBV5-1
d_call: .
j_call: TRBJ1-2
cdr3_aa: CASSLKGRGAFVYGYTF
cdr3_nt: TGCGCCAGCAGCTTGAAGGGGCGGGGGGCCTTCGTCTATGGCTACACCTTC

clone_size: .
v_call: TRBV4-1
d_call: .
j_call: TRBJ2-1
cdr3_aa: CASSQDPGANEQFF
cdr3_nt: TGCGCCAGCAGCCAAGACCCAGGGGCAAATGAGCAGTTCTTC

clone_size: few
v_call: TRBV7-6
d_call: TRBD2
j_call: TRBJ2-7
cdr3_aa: CASSNRLAGEEEQYF
cdr3_nt: TGTGCCAGCAGCAACCGACTAGCGGGGGAAGAAGAGCAGTACTTC

clone_size: .
v_call: TRBV7-2
d_call: .
j_call: TRBJ1-2
cdr3_aa: CASSPRDGYTF
cdr3_nt: TGTGCCAGCAGCCCCAGGGATGGCTACACCTTC

clone_size: few
v_call: TRBV18
d_call: .
j_call: TRBJ1-2
cdr3_aa: CASLTTLGHGYTF
cdr3_nt: TGTGCCAGCCTAACAACCCTGGGCCATGGCTACACCTTC

clone_size: few
v_call: TRBV5-4
d_call: .
j_call: TRBJ1-4
cdr3_aa: CASSRTASTNEKLFF
cdr3_nt: TGTGCCAGCAGCCGGACGGCCTCAACTAATGAAAAACTGTTTTTT

clone_size: .
v_call: TRBV5-6
d_call: .
j_call: TRBJ1-6
cdr3_aa: CASNLRSDNSPLHF
cdr3_nt: TGTGCCAGCAACCTTCGGTCAGATAATTCACCCCTCCACTTT

clone_size: .
v_call: TRBV30
d_call: .
j_call: TRBJ1-2
cdr3_aa: CASHGGQRFYTF
cdr3_nt: TGTGCCTCCCACGGGGGCCAAAGATTCTACACCTTC

clone_size: .
v_call: TRBV5-1
d_call: TRBD1
j_call: TRBJ1-1
cdr3_aa: CASSLGQGLGAFF
cdr3_nt: TGCGCCAGCAGCCTCGGACAGGGCCTTGGGGCTTTCTTT

clone_size: .
v_call: TRBV9
d_call: TRBD1
j_call: TRBJ1-6
cdr3_aa: CASSVGGQGDSPLHF
cdr3_nt: TGTGCCAGCAGCGTAGGGGGACAGGGGGATTCACCCCTCCACTTT

clone_size: .
v_call: TRBV11-2
d_call: TRBD2
j_call: TRBJ2-2
cdr3_aa: CASSLDQRLAGLTGELFF
cdr3_nt: TGTGCCAGCAGCTTAGATCAGAGACTAGCGGGGCTCACCGGGGAGCTGTTTTTT

clone_size: .
v_call: TRBV11-3
d_call: TRBD2
j_call: TRBJ2-7
cdr3_aa: CASSSGGPSGGEQYF
cdr3_nt: TGTGCCAGCAGCTCGGGTGGCCCTAGCGGGGGCGAGCAGTACTTC

clone_size: .
v_call: TRBV5-1
d_call: TRBD1
j_call: TRBJ1-3
cdr3_aa: CASSLEGGAVWSGNTIYF
cdr3_nt: TGCGCCAGCAGCTTAGAAGGGGGCGCCGTTTGGTCTGGAAACACCATATATTTT

clone_size: medium-sized
v_call: TRBV19
d_call: .
j_call: TRBJ1-6
cdr3_aa: CASRQWRSDNSPLHF
cdr3_nt: TGTGCCAGTAGACAATGGAGGAGCGATAATTCACCCCTCCACTTT

clone_size: .
v_call: TRBV5-4
d_call: TRBD1
j_call: TRBJ2-2
cdr3_aa: CASSPGGPNTGELFF
cdr3_nt: TGTGCCAGCAGTCCAGGGGGCCCGAACACCGGGGAGCTGTTTTTT

clone_size: .
v_call: TRBV14
d_call: .
j_call: TRBJ1-1
cdr3_aa: CASSRRGGVRTEAFF
cdr3_nt: TGTGCCAGCAGCCGACGTGGCGGGGTTAGGACTGAAGCTTTCTTT

clone_size: .
v_call: TRBV5-1
d_call: .
j_call: TRBJ2-3
cdr3_aa: CASSLVAFSTDTQYF
cdr3_nt: TGCGCCAGCAGCTTGGTGGCCTTTAGCACAGATACGCAGTATTTT

clone_size: .
v_call: TRBV21-1
d_call: .
j_call: TRBJ2-4
cdr3_aa: CASSKLGVETKNIQYF
cdr3_nt: TGTGCCAGCAGCAAACTAGGGGTAGAAACCAAAAACATTCAGTACTTC

clone_size: few
v_call: TRBV19
d_call: .
j_call: TRBJ1-5
cdr3_aa: CASSIEGRRGNQPQHF
cdr3_nt: TGTGCCAGTAGTATTGAGGGGCGGAGGGGCAATCAGCCCCAGCATTTT

clone_size: .
v_call: TRBV7-3
d_call: TRBD2
j_call: TRBJ2-3
cdr3_aa: CASSLTAGGGGGTDTQYF
cdr3_nt: TGTGCCAGCAGCTTAACAGCGGGAGGAGGAGGAGGTACAGATACGCAGTATTTT

clone_size: .
v_call: TRBV6-5
d_call: .
j_call: TRBJ2-3
cdr3_aa: CASREDRDYTDTQYF
cdr3_nt: TGTGCCAGCAGAGAGGACAGAGATTACACAGATACGCAGTATTTT

clone_size: few
v_call: TRBV5-6
d_call: TRBD1
j_call: TRBJ2-7
cdr3_aa: CASSLTTGVGSYEQYF
cdr3_nt: TGTGCCAGCAGCCTTACGACAGGGGTCGGATCCTACGAGCAGTACTTC

clone_size: .
v_call: TRBV7-9
d_call: .
j_call: TRBJ2-7
cdr3_aa: CASSPSQSRLFEQYF
cdr3_nt: TGTGCCAGCAGCCCCTCCCAGAGCAGGCTTTTCGAGCAGTACTTC

clone_size: .
v_call: TRBV5-1
d_call: TRBD1
j_call: TRBJ1-3
cdr3_aa: CASSLGLRGPGGGNTIYF
cdr3_nt: TGCGCCAGCAGCTTGGGATTAAGGGGGCCAGGCGGAGGAAACACCATATATTTT

clone_size: few
v_call: TRBV7-2
d_call: .
j_call: TRBJ1-2
cdr3_aa: CASSNRVGYTF
cdr3_nt: TGTGCCAGCAGCAACAGGGTCGGCTACACCTTC

clone_size: .
v_call: TRBV5-6
d_call: .
j_call: TRBJ1-5
cdr3_aa: CASSLRTVNQPQHF
cdr3_nt: TGTGCCAGCAGCTTGAGGACGGTTAATCAGCCCCAGCATTTT

clone_size: .
v_call: TRBV19
d_call: TRBD1
j_call: TRBJ2-3
cdr3_aa: CASSIALAGGSTDTQYF
cdr3_nt: TGTGCCAGTAGTATAGCTCTGGCAGGGGGCTCGACAGATACGCAGTATTTT

clone_size: once
v_call: TRBV6-1
d_call: .
j_call: TRBJ1-1
cdr3_aa: CASRDPGKAFF
cdr3_nt: TGTGCCAGCAGGGACCCGGGGAAAGCTTTCTTT

clone_size: .
v_call: TRBV6-5
d_call: TRBD1
j_call: TRBJ1-2
cdr3_aa: CASSYAGQGLSYGYTF
cdr3_nt: TGTGCCAGCAGTTACGCGGGACAGGGGTTAAGCTATGGCTACACCTTC

clone_size: .
v_call: TRBV7-2
d_call: .
j_call: TRBJ1-1
cdr3_aa: CASSRAVYAFF
cdr3_nt: TGTGCCAGCAGCAGGGCGGTGTATGCTTTCTTT

clone_size: once
v_call: TRBV6-1
d_call: .
j_call: TRBJ2-3
cdr3_aa: CASSEEGKGTDTQYF
cdr3_nt: TGTGCCAGCAGTGAAGAGGGTAAGGGGACAGATACGCAGTATTTT

clone_size: medium-sized
v_call: TRBV7-8
d_call: .
j_call: TRBJ2-7
cdr3_aa: CASSLNKPYEQYF
cdr3_nt: TGTGCCAGCAGTCTTAACAAGCCCTACGAGCAGTACTTC

clone_size: few
v_call: TRBV5-4
d_call: TRBD2
j_call: TRBJ2-7
cdr3_aa: CASSLGGAGGREQYF
cdr3_nt: TGTGCCAGCAGCTTGGGTGGAGCGGGGGGGCGCGAGCAGTACTTC

clone_size: few
v_call: TRBV5-4
d_call: .
j_call: TRBJ1-1
cdr3_aa: CASSLAPGAQSEAFF
cdr3_nt: TGTGCCAGCAGCTTGGCCCCAGGGGCGCAATCTGAAGCTTTCTTT

clone_size: .
v_call: TRBV2
d_call: TRBD1
j_call: TRBJ1-1
cdr3_aa: CASSLNLGTGRAFF
cdr3_nt: TGTGCCAGCAGCCTAAACCTGGGGACAGGTAGGGCTTTCTTT

clone_size: few
v_call: TRBV15
d_call: .
j_call: TRBJ1-6
cdr3_aa: CATSRDRWQGSSYNSPLHF
cdr3_nt: TGTGCCACCAGCAGAGATCGGTGGCAGGGGAGCTCCTATAATTCACCCCTCCACTTT

clone_size: .
v_call: TRBV5-5
d_call: .
j_call: TRBJ1-5
cdr3_aa: CASSLEGWNQPQHF
cdr3_nt: TGTGCCAGCAGCTTGGAGGGTTGGAATCAGCCCCAGCATTTT

clone_size: .
v_call: TRBV6-1
d_call: .
j_call: TRBJ1-3
cdr3_aa: CASSRQVNSGNTIYF
cdr3_nt: TGTGCCAGCAGCCGACAGGTTAACTCTGGAAACACCATATATTTT

clone_size: .
v_call: TRBV27
d_call: TRBD2
j_call: TRBJ2-1
cdr3_aa: CASSLSASGVAYNEQFF
cdr3_nt: TGTGCCAGCAGTTTATCGGCTAGCGGGGTGGCTTACAATGAGCAGTTCTTC

clone_size: .
v_call: TRBV7-6
d_call: TRBD2
j_call: TRBJ2-5
cdr3_aa: CASSLGSGGATETQYF
cdr3_nt: TGTGCCAGCAGCTTGGGTAGCGGGGGGGCCACGGAGACCCAGTACTTC

clone_size: .
v_call: TRBV4-1
d_call: .
j_call: TRBJ1-2
cdr3_aa: CASSQEEGRGYGYTF
cdr3_nt: TGCGCCAGCAGCCAAGAAGAGGGCAGAGGCTATGGCTACACCTTC

clone_size: .
v_call: TRBV7-9
d_call: TRBD1
j_call: TRBJ2-7
cdr3_aa: CASSPGQGIYEQYF
cdr3_nt: TGTGCCAGCAGTCCGGGACAGGGGATTTACGAGCAGTACTTC